The rows below give T cell receptor beta chains drawn from one sample of a study of T cell responses to AZD1222 COVID-19 vaccine. Repertoires were generated with immunoSEQ multiplex PCR, while TCRdb's copy carries only in-frame clones and drops some. The repertoire includes 90,000 to 150,000 clones, 80% to 90% of them detected once, and about 7.8% sits in the top ten. The material sequenced was peripheral blood, taken on day 0 of AZD1222 vaccination. The source is an adult in good health. CDR3s include the opening cysteine and the closing phenylalanine or tryptophan. A D gene is named only where the DNA matches it firmly. The size entry is marked missing in some rows and otherwise reads once, few, many or a size class.

CDR3aa,CDR3nt,j_gene,d_gene,abundance,v_gene
CASIGTGELFF,TGTGCCAGCATAGGCACCGGGGAGCTGTTTTTT,TRBJ2-2,-,-,TRBV2
CASSVGQGGGNQPQHF,TGTGCCAGCAGTGTGGGACAGGGGGGGGGCAATCAGCCCCAGCATTTT,TRBJ1-5,TRBD1,-,TRBV6-1
CASSPLGGEGGPQHF,TGTGCCAGCAGCCCCCTTGGGGGCGAAGGTGGGCCCCAGCATTTT,TRBJ1-5,-,-,TRBV7-9
CASSTGQGPFF,TGTGCCAGCAGCACAGGACAGGGTCCGTTCTTC,TRBJ2-1,TRBD1,-,TRBV14
CASSPGQGLSGNTIYF,TGTGCCAGCAGCCCGGGACAGGGGCTCTCTGGAAACACCATATATTTT,TRBJ1-3,TRBD1,-,TRBV7-9
CASSQGGRGHSGANVLTF,TGCGCCAGCAGCCAAGGGGGCAGGGGCCACTCTGGGGCCAACGTCCTGACTTTC,TRBJ2-6,-,-,TRBV4-3
CASSPRDRNGYTF,TGTGCCAGCAGTCCGCGGGACAGAAATGGCTACACCTTC,TRBJ1-2,TRBD1,-,TRBV27
CASSKPGGGNTEAFF,TGTGCCAGCAGTAAACCCGGGGGTGGCAACACTGAAGCTTTCTTT,TRBJ1-1,-,few,TRBV6-5
CASAGQSNQPQHF,TGTGCCTCCGCGGGACAGAGCAATCAGCCCCAGCATTTT,TRBJ1-5,TRBD1,-,TRBV30
CASSPRTGSTDTQYF,TGTGCCAGCTCACCTCGGACAGGGAGCACAGATACGCAGTATTTT,TRBJ2-3,TRBD1,-,TRBV18
CASSPRGRVQPQHF,TGTGCCAGCAGTCCGAGGGGGCGCGTTCAGCCCCAGCATTTT,TRBJ1-5,TRBD1,-,TRBV27
CSVEGGQGPYEQYF,TGCAGCGTTGAGGGGGGCCAGGGTCCCTACGAGCAGTACTTC,TRBJ2-7,-,-,TRBV29-1
CASNSRTTGELFF,TGCGCCAGCAATTCCAGGACAACCGGGGAGCTGTTTTTT,TRBJ2-2,-,-,TRBV5-1
CATFGTAPLHANQPQHF,TGTGCCACCTTCGGGACCGCACCCCTACACGCGAATCAGCCCCAGCATTTT,TRBJ1-5,-,-,TRBV15
CAWSVQTGPGTDTQYF,TGTGCCTGGAGTGTACAAACAGGGCCGGGCACAGATACGCAGTATTTT,TRBJ2-3,-,-,TRBV30
CSVARLVYNEQFF,TGCAGCGTGGCTAGACTGGTGTACAATGAGCAGTTCTTC,TRBJ2-1,-,-,TRBV29-1
CASSSTGLAEAFF,TGTGCCAGCAGCTCGACAGGGTTGGCTGAAGCTTTCTTT,TRBJ1-1,TRBD1,-,TRBV7-9
CASSITSGRSIEQYF,TGTGCCAGCAGTATCACTAGCGGGAGATCCATCGAGCAGTACTTC,TRBJ2-7,TRBD2,-,TRBV6-2/TRBV6-3
CASSQGQGAQFF,TGTGCCAGCAGCCAAGGACAGGGTGCGCAGTTCTTC,TRBJ2-1,TRBD1,-,TRBV3-1/TRBV3-2
CASSESYQGSPLHF,TGTGCCAGCAGTGAATCTTACCAGGGATCACCCCTCCACTTT,TRBJ1-6,-,-,TRBV25-1
CASSPRGPAGELFF,TGTGCCAGCTCACCACGAGGTCCTGCCGGGGAGCTGTTTTTT,TRBJ2-2,-,-,TRBV18
CASSQVGTGASYEQYF,TGTGCCAGCAGCCAAGTGGGGACAGGCGCGTCCTACGAGCAGTACTTC,TRBJ2-7,TRBD1,-,TRBV4-2
CASSFSRVGKNIQYF,TGTGCCAGCAGTTTCAGCAGGGTGGGCAAAAACATTCAGTACTTC,TRBJ2-4,-,-,TRBV28
CASSMGGNGQRNTIYF,TGTGCCAGCAGCATGGGAGGGAATGGACAGAGAAACACCATATATTTT,TRBJ1-3,-,-,TRBV5-8
CASSWTVIGTDTQYF,TGCGCCAGCAGCTGGACAGTTATTGGGACAGATACGCAGTATTTT,TRBJ2-3,-,once,TRBV5-1
CASSEVRTSGGDTQYF,TGTGCCAGCAGTGAAGTCCGGACTAGCGGAGGAGATACGCAGTATTTT,TRBJ2-3,TRBD2,-,TRBV6-1
CATSDATGGRTNEKLFF,TGTGCCACCAGTGACGCGACAGGGGGCAGAACTAATGAAAAACTGTTTTTT,TRBJ1-4,TRBD1,-,TRBV24-1
CASSREGAGLLNTEAFF,TGTGCCAGCAGCCGGGAGGGGGCAGGACTCCTGAACACTGAAGCTTTCTTT,TRBJ1-1,TRBD1,-,TRBV9
CASSLGGTGPNEQFF,TGTGCCAGCAGCTTAGGGGGGACCGGTCCCAATGAGCAGTTCTTC,TRBJ2-1,-,-,TRBV7-3
CASSSDLLTQHF,TGTGCCAGCAGCTCCGACCTCCTGACCCAGCATTTT,TRBJ1-5,-,-,TRBV7-9
CASSLDWGGPYEQYF,TGCGCCAGCAGCCTAGACTGGGGTGGACCCTACGAGCAGTACTTC,TRBJ2-7,-,-,TRBV4-1
CASSFWDRKNNYGYTF,TGTGCCAGCAGTTTTTGGGACAGGAAGAACAACTATGGCTACACCTTC,TRBJ1-2,TRBD1,few,TRBV28
CASSLDGSGAGEFF,TGCGCCAGCAGCTTGGATGGTAGCGGAGCTGGGGAGTTCTTC,TRBJ2-1,-,-,TRBV5-1
CASSYSPGLAYTDTQYF,TGTGCCAGCAGTTACTCTCCGGGACTGGCATACACAGATACGCAGTATTTT,TRBJ2-3,-,-,TRBV6-2/TRBV6-3
CASSESRTAHGYTF,TGCGCCAGCAGTGAGTCCCGGACGGCACATGGCTACACCTTC,TRBJ1-2,-,-,TRBV10-1
CASSEWGQGGGYTF,TGTGCCAGCAGTGAATGGGGACAGGGCGGGGGCTACACCTTC,TRBJ1-2,TRBD1,-,TRBV2
CASSMEGTEAFF,TGCGCCAGCAGCATGGAGGGCACTGAAGCTTTCTTT,TRBJ1-1,-,-,TRBV5-1
CASSPSRTNEKLFF,TGTGCCAGCAGCCCTTCGCGGACTAATGAAAAACTGTTTTTT,TRBJ1-4,-,few,TRBV7-8
CASSFGTGGFTEAFF,TGTGCCAGCAGCTTCGGGACAGGGGGCTTCACTGAAGCTTTCTTT,TRBJ1-1,TRBD1,-,TRBV7-9
CASSLGTGLETQYF,TGTGCCAGCAGCCTCGGGACAGGGTTGGAGACCCAGTACTTC,TRBJ2-5,TRBD1,-,TRBV5-5
CASGLENTGELFF,TGTGCTAGTGGTCTGGAGAACACCGGGGAGCTGTTTTTT,TRBJ2-2,-,once,TRBV12-5
CASSTRDRNYGYTF,TGCGCCAGCAGCACCCGGGACAGGAACTATGGCTACACCTTC,TRBJ1-2,TRBD1,-,TRBV5-1
CASSPASGALTEAFF,TGTGCCAGCAGTCCGGCGTCCGGAGCCCTCACTGAAGCTTTCTTT,TRBJ1-1,-,-,TRBV28
CASRDGTTFTYEQYF,TGTGCCAGCAGGGACGGGACAACCTTTACCTACGAGCAGTACTTC,TRBJ2-7,-,-,TRBV6-5
CASSVAGTGANVLTF,TGTGCCAGCAGCGTAGCAGGGACCGGGGCCAACGTCCTGACTTTC,TRBJ2-6,-,-,TRBV9
CASSRSRAGEVNQPQHF,TGTGCCAGCTCGCGGTCCCGGGCAGGGGAGGTCAATCAGCCCCAGCATTTT,TRBJ1-5,-,-,TRBV18
CASSVATGVQYEQYF,TGTGCCAGCAGCGTAGCTACAGGGGTCCAGTACGAGCAGTACTTC,TRBJ2-7,TRBD1,-,TRBV9
CASSQGDPRYNEQFF,TGTGCCAGCAGCCAAGGGGACCCTCGGTACAATGAGCAGTTCTTC,TRBJ2-1,-,once,TRBV3-1/TRBV3-2
CASSRRTGSDTDTQYF,TGTGCCAGCTCCCGGCGGACGGGCTCGGACACAGATACGCAGTATTTT,TRBJ2-3,-,-,TRBV18
CASSFKGYTF,TGTGCCAGCAGTTTTAAGGGCTACACCTTC,TRBJ1-2,-,-,TRBV28
CASSRAVDVPYEQYF,TGTGCCAGTAGTAGGGCGGTGGACGTCCCCTACGAGCAGTACTTC,TRBJ2-7,-,-,TRBV19
CSVTRTSTDTQYF,TGCAGCGTTACAAGAACGAGCACAGATACGCAGTATTTT,TRBJ2-3,-,-,TRBV29-1
CASSPGGSNSPLHF,TGTGCCAGCAGTCCAGGGGGTAGTAATTCACCCCTCCACTTT,TRBJ1-6,TRBD1,few,TRBV28
CSGRETEAFF,TGCAGTGGACGGGAGACTGAAGCTTTCTTT,TRBJ1-1,-,once,TRBV29-1